Presented here are 4 T cell receptor beta chains from one specimen sequenced in a study of control samples from healthy donors and cancer patients. Data came from immunoSEQ multiplex PCR; TCRdb stores just in-frame clones and leaves some out. The data hold fewer than 500,000 clones, with approximately 92% observed a single time. Specimen: PBMCs. These receptors all stem from a man aged 35 to 55 with head and neck cancer.

The rearrangement uses TRBV6-6 and TRBJ2-2; 7 bases align to TRBD2. V shed 4 bases, J shed 7 bases, and the junction held 9 bases outside the gene matches. The CDR3 has 15 amino acids. CDR1 is MNHNY, CDR2 SVGAGI, per germline (reference sequence). The CDR3 is CASSSAGVSGGELFF. CDR3 sequence (DNA): TGTGCCAGCAGTTCGGCGGGGGTTAGCGGCGGGGAGCTGTTTTTT.

This clone is a singleton in its sample. The V gene is TRBV7-9, the J gene TRBJ1-5; tentatively, D is TRBD1 (5 bases). Germline CDR1 is SEHNR and CDR2 is FQNEAQ (reference sequence). This CDR3 is 14 amino acids long. V was pared by 7 bases and J by 5 bases, with 15 bases between. In DNA form, the CDR3 reads TGTGCCAGCACCATAACAGGCTCCGATCAGCCCCAGCATTTT. Amino acids: CASTITGSDQPQHF. Supplemented by reference TRBV7-9 and TRBJ1-5, the full variable domain reads DTGVSQNPRHKITKRGQNVTFRCDPISEHNRLYWYRQTLGQGPEFLTYFQNEAQLEKSRLLSDRFSAERPKGSFSTLEIQRTEQGDSAMYLCASTITGSDQPQHFGDGTRLSIL.

The chain uses TRBV7-3 and TRBJ1-6; D gene uncertain. The germline V gene has CDR1 SGHTA and CDR2 FQGTGA. V gave up 2 bases and J gave up 8 bases, with 13 bases separating them. The length of the CDR3 is 15 residues. In DNA form, the CDR3 reads TGTGCCAGCAGCTTAGGAGGTCCCGGGGATTCACCCCTCCACTTT. Protein sequence: CASSLGGPGDSPLHF.

The chain employs TRBV7-9 and TRBJ1-2; 10 bases match TRBD1. Germline trimming cut 5 bases from V and 2 bases from J; bases unmatched to any gene: 11. The CDR3 spans 17 residues. Germline V lookup: CDR1 SEHNR, CDR2 FQNEAQ (reference sequence). In DNA form, the CDR3 reads TGTGCCAGCAGCCTTGTTTCCGGGACAGGGGAGAACTATGGCTACACCTTC. This gives the protein CASSLVSGTGENYGYTF.